These 30 T cell receptor beta chains were sequenced from one sample in a study of blood T cells in healthy people across ages. For the second PCR, which ran for roughly 7 to 11 cycles, a sample-barcoded 5' primer and a J-beta primer mix were used. TCRdb reanalysed the 5' RACE reads using MiXCR and keeps one entry per CDR3 protein. The table lists hundreds of thousands of distinct CDR3 sequences, roughly 32% of them singletons. Sequenced sample: blood. The receptors originated from a woman of 80 years or more in good health.

This clonotype was observed many times. The chain has TRBV9 and TRBJ2-3, with D unresolved. The V end was cut by 2 bases, the J end by 8 bases, with 12 bases between. The CDR3 totals 13 residues. CDR1 is SGDLS and CDR2 is YYNGEE in the germline V gene. In DNA form, the CDR3 reads TGTGCCAGCAGCGTCGAGCAGCCCGGTACGCAGTATTTT. This translates into CASSVEQPGTQYF.

This clonotype was counted ten times or more. The V and J genes are TRBV20-1 and TRBJ2-3; D is ambiguous. CDR3 length equals 15 residues. Trimming took off 3 bases at V and 6 bases at J, with 19 bases between the two ends. CDR1 and CDR2 from the germline V gene are DFQATT and SNEGSKA (reference sequence). DNA for the CDR3: TGCAGTGCTAGGGTGTCGGCCAGGTGGAGCGATACGCAGTATTTT. Translation gives CSARVSARWSDTQYF.

This clonotype has ten or more counts. J is TRBJ2-1 and V is TRBV30; 9 positions match TRBD2. This CDR3 has 16 amino acids. Per germline, CDR1 GTSNPN and CDR2 SVGIG (reference sequence). Germline trimming cut 4 bases from V and 8 bases from J; bases unmatched to any gene: 15. CDR3 DNA: TGTGCCTGGAAGGTAGCGGGGGCCGTGCCGGTGTATGAGCAGTTCTTC. Its translation is CAWKVAGAVPVYEQFF.

V and J are TRBV10-3 and TRBJ1-4, with D possibly TRBD1 on 5 matching bases. V lost 3 bases, J lost 6 bases, and 17 bases lay in between. The CDR3 is made up of 16 amino acids. CDR1 is ENHRY and CDR2 is SYGVKD in the germline V gene. CDR3 region: CAISDSGAGEDEKLFF. CDR3 sequence (DNA): TGTGCCATCAGTGACTCCGGGGCAGGCGAGGATGAAAAACTGTTTTTT.

This clonotype was picked up many times. The chain combines TRBV7-2 with TRBJ2-3, with TRBD2 matching 10 bases. The CDR3 is 15 residues long. The J segment lost 1 base and the V segment lost 6 bases, leaving 4 bases of the junction unmatched. In germline, CDR1 is SGHTA, CDR2 FQGNSA. CDR3 sequence: CASSLAGARTDTQYF. Here the CDR3 DNA reads TGTGCCAGCAGTCTAGCGGGGGCGCGCACAGATACGCAGTATTTT.

The chain has TRBV28 and TRBJ2-7, with D perhaps TRBD1 or TRBD2 (5 bases each). Trimming took off 4 bases at V and 1 base at J, with 17 bases between the two ends. The CDR3 loop spans 16 amino acids. Germline CDR1 reads MDHEN; CDR2 reads SYDVKM. The CDR3 sequence: CASSSWTRDGSYEQYF. DNA for the CDR3: TGTGCCAGCAGTTCGTGGACTCGGGACGGATCCTACGAGCAGTACTTC.

This sequence joins TRBV7-2 and TRBJ2-3; perhaps D is TRBD1 or TRBD2 (6 bases each). CDR1 and CDR2 from the germline V gene are SGHTA and FQGNSA. Trimming took off 7 bases at V and 6 bases at J, with 17 bases between the two ends. The CDR3 is 14 residues long. CDR3 residues: CASTPGGGQDTQYF. CDR3 DNA: TGTGCCAGCACCCCAGGTGGGGGGCAGGATACGCAGTATTTT. The full variable domain, rest sourced from reference TRBV7-2 and TRBJ2-3, is GAGVSQSPSNKVTEKGKDVELRCDPISGHTALYWYRQSLGQGLEFLIYFQGNSAPDKSGLPSDRFSAERTGGSVSTLTIQRTQQEDSAVYLCASTPGGGQDTQYFGPGTRLTVL.

This clonotype was counted at least ten times. The chain is built from TRBV4-1 and TRBJ2-4, with D possibly TRBD1 on 6 matching bases. Between the trimmed V and J ends, which lost 1 base and 2 bases, there was a span of 15 bases. This CDR3 has 17 residues. Germline V CDR1 and CDR2: MGHRA, YSYEKL. The CDR3 here is CASSQVGRGRTKNIQYF. Here the CDR3 DNA reads TGCGCCAGCAGCCAAGTAGGCAGGGGTCGAACCAAAAACATTCAGTACTTC.

This clonotype was observed a single time. A much larger clone lies a single base off, so this may be a read error. The chain recombines TRBV20-1 with TRBJ2-7; 7 bases line up with TRBD1. The J segment lost 6 bases and the V segment lost 2 bases, leaving 10 bases of the junction unmatched. The CDR3 loop spans 14 amino acids. The germline CDR1 and CDR2 sequences are DFQATT and SNEGSKA (reference sequence). This CDR3 reads CSARSGQVQREQYF. The CDR3 DNA reads TGCAGTGCTAGATCAGGACAGGTCCAGCGCGAGCAGTACTTC.

This clonotype showed up just once. This may be a read error, as it is one base from a much larger clone. The V and J genes are TRBV6-5 and TRBJ2-6; no definite D call. In germline, CDR1 is MNHEY, CDR2 SVGAGI. The CDR3 is made up of 15 amino acids. The CDR3 protein is CASSYSPTGTNVLTF. The CDR3 DNA sequence: TGTGCCAGCAGTTACTCCCCGACTGGGACCAACGTCCTGACTTTC.

The chain is built from TRBV4-2 and TRBJ2-2; D is uncertain. V lost 0 bases and J 6 bases, leaving 11 bases between the germline ends. The CDR3 has 15 amino acids. Germline CDR1 LGHNA, CDR2 YNFKEQ. The CDR3 loop is CASSQDLVGPGELFF. The CDR3 bases are TGTGCCAGCAGCCAAGATCTCGTCGGGCCCGGGGAGCTGTTTTTT.

In the case of this clonotype: A much larger clone sits a single nucleotide away, making a read error possible. This chain joins TRBV15 and TRBJ2-7, with 7 bases that match TRBD1. The CDR3 consists of 14 residues. Germline CDR1 LNHNV, CDR2 YYDKDF (reference sequence). CDR3 in amino acids: CAARTDRSSYEQYF. The CDR3 nucleotides are TGTGCCGCCAGGACGGACAGGAGCTCCTACGAGCAGTACTTC. Drawing the rest from reference TRBV15 and TRBJ2-7, the complete variable domain is DAMVIQNPRYQVTQFGKPVTLSCSQTLNHNVMYWYQQKSSQAPKLLFHYYDKDFNNEADTPDNFQSRRPNTSFCFLDIRSPGLGDTAMYLCAARTDRSSYEQYFGPGTRLTVT.

This clonotype showed up many times. The chain is built from TRBV18 and TRBJ2-4, with TRBD1 identical over 9 bases. Germline V lookup: CDR1 KGHSH, CDR2 LQKENI. The CDR3 totals 19 residues. V gave up 2 bases and J gave up 0 bases; unmatched junction bases: 11. The CDR3 nucleotides are TGTGCCAGCTCACCAGTTCTCGGACAGGGGAGGACAGCCAAAAACATTCAGTACTTC. Translated: CASSPVLGQGRTAKNIQYF.

J is TRBJ1-3 and V is TRBV20-1; D not resolved. The V end was cut by 2 bases, the J end by 0 bases, with 8 bases between. Germline CDR1 is DFQATT and CDR2 is SNEGSKA (reference sequence). The CDR3 length is 14 residues. CDR3 in DNA: TGCAGTGCTAGAAGGACGGACTCTGGAAACACCATATATTTT. Amino acids: CSARRTDSGNTIYF.

This clonotype has at least ten counts. V is TRBV2 and J is TRBJ1-4; 9 nucleotides align to TRBD1. The ends lost 10 bases at V and 5 bases at J; junction bases unmatched: 5. Germline V lookup: CDR1 SNHLY, CDR2 FYNNEI. The CDR3 totals 13 residues. CDR3 sequence: CAIAGTGNEKLFF. CDR3 DNA sequence: TGTGCCATCGCCGGGACAGGGAATGAAAAACTGTTTTTT.

A word on this clonotype: Given a much more abundant clone one base away, this may be a read error. The chain has TRBV5-1 and TRBJ2-5; 8 bases line up with TRBD2. The CDR3 loop spans 15 amino acids. The V gene's germline CDR1 is SGHRS and CDR2 YFSETQ. CDR3 nucleotide sequence: TGCGCCGGCAGCTTGGGACTAGGGGGACAAGAGACCCAGTACTTC. This translates into CAGSLGLGGQETQYF.

In this sample, this clonotype turned up many times. This may stem from a read error, because a much larger clone lies one nucleotide away. V usage is TRBV5-1 and J usage is TRBJ2-7; perhaps TRBD2 as D (5 bases). V lost 0 bases and J lost 5, with 15 bases in between. From germline, CDR1 is SGHRS and CDR2 YFSETQ. This CDR3 spans 15 amino acids. In DNA, the CDR3 is TGCGCCAGCAGCTTGGGGACGGGGAAGGGCAACGAGCAGTACTTC. Its protein is CASSLGTGKGNEQYF.

The CDR3 DNA reads TGTGCCAGCAGTTTAGGGGTTCGGGGGGCTAGCACAGATACGCAGTATTTT. This codes for CASSLGVRGASTDTQYF. This chain connects TRBV12-3 or TRBV12-4 to TRBJ2-3, with D possibly TRBD2 on 7 matching bases. The CDR3 spans 17 residues. The V gene lost 1 base and the J gene lost 0 bases, with 14 bases spanning the gap.

This rearrangement joins TRBV28 to TRBJ2-5; D is uncertain. V lost 8 bases and J 5 bases, leaving 12 bases between the germline ends. Germline CDR1 and CDR2: MDHEN and SYDVKM. The length of the CDR3 is 12 residues. The CDR3 nucleotides are TGTGCCAGCTGCCAAATAGGGGAGACCCAGTACTTC. Protein sequence: CASCQIGETQYF.

This clonotype was counted many times. J is TRBJ2-5 and V is TRBV5-4; weak D call: TRBD2 (6 bases). Per the germline V gene, CDR1 is SGHNT and CDR2 is YYREEE (reference sequence). V gave up 4 bases and J gave up 5 bases, with 21 bases separating them. This CDR3 is 16 amino acids long. CDR3 in DNA: TGTGCCAGCAGCCTCCCTGGTTCGGCGGGAAGGGAGACCCAGTACTTC. This sequence encodes CASSLPGSAGRETQYF.

Of note for this clonotype: This clone may be a read error of a much larger clone one base away. This chain connects TRBV29-1 to TRBJ2-1, with D possibly being TRBD1 or TRBD2 (5 bases each). The CDR3 runs to 18 residues. Germline assignment: CDR1 SQVTM and CDR2 ANQGSEA. V gave up 3 bases and J gave up 0 bases, with 21 bases separating them. The CDR3 protein is CSVDPRGRSGRSYNEQFF. The CDR3, as DNA: TGCAGCGTTGACCCCCGTGGCAGGTCGGGACGCTCCTACAATGAGCAGTTCTTC.

The chain has TRBV3-1 and TRBJ1-2; D is uncertain. The CDR3 runs to 15 residues. V was cut by 4 bases and J by 7 bases, with 19 bases left in between. Germline CDR1 and CDR2: LGHDT and YNNKEL (reference sequence). In DNA form, the CDR3 reads TGTGCCAGCAGCCCACCCCCTGCACGGGTGGGTGGCTACACCTTC. Translation: CASSPPPARVGGYTF.

Worth noting for this clonotype: The junction departs from germline at one end; a sequencing error may be responsible. The chain joins TRBV7-3 to TRBJ2-5, with D perhaps TRBD2 (6 bases). This CDR3 region has 15 residues. Germline-derived CDR1 and CDR2 are SGHTA and FQGTGA. The CDR3 sequence is CASSLNGGLQEAQYF. The DNA of the CDR3 is TGTGCCAGCAGCTTAAATGGGGGACTCCAAGAGGCCCAGTACTTC.

A word on this clonotype: A read error may be the cause here, since a much bigger clone is one base away. V is TRBV6-2 or TRBV6-3 and J is TRBJ2-4; 8 bases are shared with TRBD2. CDR1 is MNHEY and CDR2 is SVGEGT in the germline V gene. CDR3 length: 16 residues. This CDR3 reads CASRQSGRVAKNTQYF. CDR3 DNA: TGTGCCAGCAGGCAATCCGGGAGGGTAGCCAAAAACACTCAGTACTTC.

This clonotype was detected ten times or more. The V call is TRBV20-1, the J call TRBJ2-3; D gene ambiguous. The V and J ends lost 2 bases and 5 bases respectively, with 2 bases between them. CDR1 DFQATT and CDR2 SNEGSKA come from the germline V gene (reference sequence). The CDR3 length is 10 residues. Here the CDR3 reads CSARLDTQYF. The CDR3 coding sequence is TGCAGTGCTAGACTAGATACGCAGTATTTT.

Many counts were recorded for this clonotype. The CDR3 spells CATVPGSLGYGYTF. The CDR3 DNA is TGTGCCACCGTACCGGGGTCTTTGGGCTATGGCTACACCTTC. J is TRBJ1-2 and V is TRBV28; D gene ambiguous. This CDR3 region has 14 residues. Trimming cost V 10 bases and J 4 bases, with 19 bases left between them. Germline V gives CDR1 MDHEN, CDR2 SYDVKM.

This clonotype showed up many times. The genes are TRBV20-1 and TRBJ2-5; 8 nucleotides match TRBD2. Germline loops: CDR1 DFQATT, CDR2 SNEGSKA (reference sequence). With 0 bases clipped from V and 4 bases from J, the junction kept 4 bases outside the gene matches. The CDR3 is made up of 14 amino acids. CDR3 nucleotide sequence: TGCAGTGCTAGAGACCTAGCGGGCGGAGAGACCCAGTACTTC. It is translated as CSARDLAGGETQYF.

This clonotype occurred a few times. J is TRBJ1-5 and V is TRBV30; D not certain. The CDR3 is 13 residues long. Deletions cut 3 bases from V and 5 bases from J, with 11 bases between. The V gene's germline CDR1 is GTSNPN and CDR2 SVGIG (reference sequence). CDR3 DNA sequence: TGTGCCTGGAGCGGCGGGGTGTATCAGCCCCAGCATTTT. Its protein product is CAWSGGVYQPQHF.

The chain recombines TRBV7-2 with TRBJ2-5; TRBD2 matches at 13 bases. Trimming at V came to 6 bases and at J to 4 bases, leaving 8 bases not matched to a gene. The V gene's germline CDR1 is SGHTA and CDR2 FQGNSA. This CDR3 region has 16 residues. DNA for the CDR3: TGTGCCAGCAGACGGGGGACTAGCGGGACGGGAGAGACCCAGTACTTC. It encodes CASRRGTSGTGETQYF.

The rearrangement links TRBV7-9 to TRBJ1-2; D is unclear. V lost 2 bases to trimming and J lost 4 bases, with 11 bases between them. CDR3 size: 14 residues. Germline V CDR1 and CDR2: SEHNR, FQNEAQ (reference sequence). The CDR3 loop reads CASSLHPRTYGYTF. The CDR3 region has the DNA TGTGCCAGCAGCTTACATCCCAGAACCTATGGCTACACCTTC.